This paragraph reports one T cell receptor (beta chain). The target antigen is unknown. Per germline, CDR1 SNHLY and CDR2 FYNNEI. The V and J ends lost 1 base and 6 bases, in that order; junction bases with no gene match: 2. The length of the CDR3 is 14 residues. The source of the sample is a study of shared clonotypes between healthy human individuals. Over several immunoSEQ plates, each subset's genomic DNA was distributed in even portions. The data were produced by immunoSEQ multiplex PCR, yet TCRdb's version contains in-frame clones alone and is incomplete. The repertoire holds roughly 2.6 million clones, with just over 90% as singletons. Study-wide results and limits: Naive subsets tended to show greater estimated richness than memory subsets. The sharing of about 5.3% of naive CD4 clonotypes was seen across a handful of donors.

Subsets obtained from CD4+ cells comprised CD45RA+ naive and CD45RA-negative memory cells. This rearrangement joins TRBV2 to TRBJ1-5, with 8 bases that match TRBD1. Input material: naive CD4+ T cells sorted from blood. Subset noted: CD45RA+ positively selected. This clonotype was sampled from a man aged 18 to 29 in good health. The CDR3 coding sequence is TGTGCCAGCAGTGAAGACAGGGGGGCTCAGCCCCAGCATTTT. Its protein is CASSEDRGAQPQHF.